In its sample, the clone carrying this TCR beta chain was seen a few times. The data belong to a study of blood T cell repertoires in COVID-19. Germline CDR1 MNHEY, CDR2 SVGAGI. CDR3 size: 15 residues. V lost 6 bases and J 8 bases, leaving 20 bases between the germline ends. Adults between roughly 18 and 90 years of age took part from 24 US areas. Authors' data handling: Reference gene primer amplification gave nucleated cell count estimates. Repertoires were generated with immunoSEQ multiplex PCR, while TCRdb's copy carries only in-frame clones and drops some. The DNA gave D and trimming, while V, J and clone size come from that table. The top ten hold less than 3.5% of the sample, which has approximately 250,000 clones, under 95% seen once.

The sequence derives from a man in his forties who had been exposed to COVID-19. Sequencing was done on a sample of PBMCs or T cells enriched from blood (not recorded which). The gene calls are TRBV6-5 and TRBJ1-5; possibly TRBD1 for D (6 bases). The DNA of the CDR3 is TGTGCCAGCAGCAAAACCGTCCTAGGGGGAAAGCCCCAGCATTTT. Protein sequence: CASSKTVLGGKPQHF.